The source of this T cell receptor (beta chain) is a study of T cells after yellow fever vaccination. Whole-study results and caveats: Some clonotypes were seen in both the CD4 and the CD8 compartments. These made up a small share and likely arose from convergent recombination.

This CDR3 has 14 amino acids. Germline trimming cut 5 bases from V and 5 bases from J; bases unmatched to any gene: 6. Germline-derived CDR1 and CDR2 are SGHRS and YFSETQ. This clonotype was detected ten times or more. Antigen unknown. TCRdb re-derived calls from the 5' RACE reads in MiXCR, one entry per CDR3 protein. The repertoire holds more than 250,000 distinct CDR3 sequences, with around 6.8% as singletons. The sequencing used PBMCs, collected about 41 days after the first yellow fever vaccination. V gene TRBV5-1 combines with J gene TRBJ2-3; 9 bases are a match to TRBD1. This clonotype was obtained from a man aged 18 to 30 who received the YFV17D yellow fever vaccine. The CDR3 sequence: CASRQGAEGDTQYF. The CDR3 DNA is TGCGCCAGCAGACAGGGGGCTGAAGGAGATACGCAGTATTTT.